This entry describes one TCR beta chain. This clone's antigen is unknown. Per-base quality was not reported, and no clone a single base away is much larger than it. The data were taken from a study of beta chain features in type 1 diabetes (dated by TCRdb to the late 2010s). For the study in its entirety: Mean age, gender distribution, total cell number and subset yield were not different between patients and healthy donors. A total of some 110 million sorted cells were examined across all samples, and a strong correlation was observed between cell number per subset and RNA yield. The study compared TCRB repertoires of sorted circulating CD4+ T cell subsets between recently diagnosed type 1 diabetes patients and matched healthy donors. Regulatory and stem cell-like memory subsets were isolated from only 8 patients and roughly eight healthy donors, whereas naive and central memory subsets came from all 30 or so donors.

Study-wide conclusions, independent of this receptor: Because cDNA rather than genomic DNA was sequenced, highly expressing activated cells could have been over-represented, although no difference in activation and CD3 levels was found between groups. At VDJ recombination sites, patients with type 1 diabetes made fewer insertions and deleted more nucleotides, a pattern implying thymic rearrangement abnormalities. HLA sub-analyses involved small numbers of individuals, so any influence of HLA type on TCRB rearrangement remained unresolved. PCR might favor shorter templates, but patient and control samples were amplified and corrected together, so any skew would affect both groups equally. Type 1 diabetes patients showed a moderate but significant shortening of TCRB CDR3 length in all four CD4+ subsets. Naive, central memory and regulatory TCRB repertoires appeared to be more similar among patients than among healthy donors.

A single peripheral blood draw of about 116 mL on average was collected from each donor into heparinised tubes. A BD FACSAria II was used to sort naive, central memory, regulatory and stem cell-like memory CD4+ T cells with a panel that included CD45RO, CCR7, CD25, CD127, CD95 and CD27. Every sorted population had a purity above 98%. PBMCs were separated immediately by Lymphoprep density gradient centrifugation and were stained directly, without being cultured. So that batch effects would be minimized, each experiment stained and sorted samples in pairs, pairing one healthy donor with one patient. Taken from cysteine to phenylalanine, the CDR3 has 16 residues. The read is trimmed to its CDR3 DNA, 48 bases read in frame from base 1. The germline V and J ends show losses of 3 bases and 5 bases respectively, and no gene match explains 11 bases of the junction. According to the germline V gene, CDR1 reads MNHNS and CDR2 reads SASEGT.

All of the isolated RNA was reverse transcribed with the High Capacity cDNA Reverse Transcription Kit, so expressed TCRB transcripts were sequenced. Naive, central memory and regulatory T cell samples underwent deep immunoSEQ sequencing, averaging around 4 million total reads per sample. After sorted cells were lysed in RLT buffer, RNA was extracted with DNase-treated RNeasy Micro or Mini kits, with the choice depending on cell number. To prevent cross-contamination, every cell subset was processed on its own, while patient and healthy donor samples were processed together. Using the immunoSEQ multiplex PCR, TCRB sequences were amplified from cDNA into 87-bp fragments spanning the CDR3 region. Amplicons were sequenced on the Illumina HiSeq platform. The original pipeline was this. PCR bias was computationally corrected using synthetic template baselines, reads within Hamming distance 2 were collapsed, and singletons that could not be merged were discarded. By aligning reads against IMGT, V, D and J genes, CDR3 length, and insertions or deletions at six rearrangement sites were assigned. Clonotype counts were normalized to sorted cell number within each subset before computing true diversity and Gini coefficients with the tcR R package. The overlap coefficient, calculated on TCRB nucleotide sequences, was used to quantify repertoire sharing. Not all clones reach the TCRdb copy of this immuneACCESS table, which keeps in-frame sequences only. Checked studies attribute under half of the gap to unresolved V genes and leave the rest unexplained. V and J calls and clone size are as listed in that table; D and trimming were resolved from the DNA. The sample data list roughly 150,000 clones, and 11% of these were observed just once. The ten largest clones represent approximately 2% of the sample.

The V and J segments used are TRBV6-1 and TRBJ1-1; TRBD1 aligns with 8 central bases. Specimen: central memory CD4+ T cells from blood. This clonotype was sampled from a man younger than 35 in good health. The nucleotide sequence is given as TGTGCCAGCAGTGATTTGCCAGGGGGCGCGAAGACTGAAGCTTTCTTT. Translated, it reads CASSDLPGGAKTEAFF.